This T cell receptor (beta chain) derives from a study of human T cells and chemical hapten exposure. Study overall: Largely, small differences in pooled library volume made per-sample TCR yields vary.

Documented time point: healthy volunteer bleed at 6 weeks. The authors extracted total RNA from unfractionated whole blood. Whole-study findings and limits: TCRs above 1 in 1000 frequency did not change with DPC sensitization.

Within the library, unique molecular identifiers were attached to each individual cDNA molecule. Methods used by the authors: Counting gave a median of 95,638 TCRs per sample, with values ranging from about 23,224 to 750,000. TCRdb recomputed calls from the RACE reads with MiXCR, one row per CDR3 protein. These V and J calls originate from TCRdb's pipeline instead of the authors' own analysis. The table shows 35,000 to 50,000 distinct CDR3 sequences, with 3.7% occurring only once. This clonotype was found many times. Its target is unknown. The sequencing sample was made of whole blood. This receptor was taken from a human donor in good health. Some clones in this sample may be carry-over from other donors' samples.

CDR3 residues: CASSEYRPPHEQYF. CDR3 sequence (DNA): TGTGCCAGCAGTGAATATAGGCCGCCTCACGAGCAGTACTTC. This chain connects TRBV25-1 to TRBJ2-7; D ambiguous. Per germline, CDR1 MGHDK and CDR2 SYGVNS. This CDR3 has 14 amino acids. Trimming removed 0 bases at V and 5 bases at J, with 11 bases between.